These T cell receptor beta chains were read from a single sample in a study of identical twins. TCRdb reprocessed the 5' RACE reads with MiXCR, giving one entry per CDR3 protein. Of approximately 220,000 distinct CDR3 sequences listed, roughly a tenth were seen once; the top ten hold about 5%. The sequenced sample was memory (CD45RO+) T cells sorted from blood. These receptors originate from a young woman in good health. CDR3s include the opening cysteine and the closing phenylalanine or tryptophan. D genes are given only for firm matches. The size of a clone is reported for some rows only, either as once, few or many, or as a class for expanded clones.

>TRBV20-1|many|.|TRBJ2-7
TGCAGTGCTAGAGATTTGAGGGACTACGAGCAGTACTTC
CSARDLRDYEQYF
>TRBV19|few|.|TRBJ2-7
TGTGCCAGTAGTATAAGGACAGCCTACGAGCAGTACTTC
CASSIRTAYEQYF
>TRBV4-2|.|.|TRBJ2-7
TGTGCCAGCAGCCAAGATAGGTCGAGGGGGACTGGGAACGAGCAGTACTTC
CASSQDRSRGTGNEQYF
>TRBV27|few|TRBD1|TRBJ1-2
TGTGCCAGCAGCCGGTGGGGACAGACCTATGGCTACACCTTC
CASSRWGQTYGYTF
>TRBV29-1|many|.|TRBJ1-1
TGCAGCTTCACAGGGAATACCTTCTCAATGAACACTGAAGCTTTCTTT
CSFTGNTFSMNTEAFF
>TRBV20-1|few|.|TRBJ2-4
TGCAGTGCTACCCCCTGGGGGGTAGAGAGGAACATTCAGTACTTC
CSATPWGVERNIQYF
>TRBV29-1|.|.|TRBJ2-2
TGCAGCGTTGGGCGGAATTCCGGGGAGCTGTTTTTT
CSVGRNSGELFF
>TRBV6-4|few|.|TRBJ1-2
TGTGCCAGCAGTGAAACCGGGACTAGCTATGGCTACACCTTC
CASSETGTSYGYTF
>TRBV3-1|.|.|TRBJ2-7
TGTGCCAGCAGCCCCCGATCCTCCCTTCGTGTTGAGCAGTACTTC
CASSPRSSLRVEQYF
>TRBV7-2|.|TRBD2|TRBJ2-7
TGTGCCAGCAGCGTTAGCGGGGGCCCCTACGAGCAGTACTTC
CASSVSGGPYEQYF
>TRBV6-5|.|TRBD1|TRBJ1-5
TGTGCCAGCAGTTACCCTGGGACAGGGTATCAGCCCCAGCATTTT
CASSYPGTGYQPQHF
>TRBV20-1|.|TRBD2|TRBJ2-3
TGCAGTGCTAGCGGGGGGGCCTATGGCACAGATACGCAGTATTTT
CSASGGAYGTDTQYF
>TRBV2|.|TRBD2|TRBJ2-2
TGTGCCAGCAATGGGGGACTAGGGCACACCGGGGAGCTGTTTTTT
CASNGGLGHTGELFF
>TRBV20-1|.|.|TRBJ2-2
TGCAGTGCTACGCCCCTTCGCGGGGAGCTGTTTTTT
CSATPLRGELFF
>TRBV10-2|.|TRBD1|TRBJ2-7
TGCGCCAGCACCGGGACAGGGGCGCAGTACTTC
CASTGTGAQYF
>TRBV5-1|few|.|TRBJ1-1
TGCGCCAGCAGAACCCAGCCTACGAACACTGAAGCTTTCTTT
CASRTQPTNTEAFF
>TRBV10-3|many|.|TRBJ1-1
TGTGCCGCCGAGGGGGGGGGCACTGAAGCTTTCTTT
CAAEGGGTEAFF
>TRBV5-1|few|.|TRBJ2-3
TGCGCCAGCAGCCCGAGCGCAAGTAGCGCAGATACGCAGTATTTT
CASSPSASSADTQYF
>TRBV12-3/TRBV12-4|many|.|TRBJ1-1
TGTGCCAGCAGTTTAATACCCGGGGACCCGGCTACTGAAGCTTTCTTT
CASSLIPGDPATEAFF
>TRBV6-5|.|.|TRBJ1-1
TGTGCCAGCAGTTATTATGGTGGGGACACTGAAGCTTTCTTT
CASSYYGGDTEAFF
>TRBV7-2|few|TRBD2|TRBJ2-3
TGTGCCAGCAGCTTTTTCCGCGGGAGGGCCGAAGATACGCAGTATTTT
CASSFFRGRAEDTQYF
>TRBV20-1|.|.|TRBJ2-2
TGCAGTGCTAGAGTTGCAGGATCGGACACCGGGGAGCTGTTTTTT
CSARVAGSDTGELFF
>TRBV4-3|many|.|TRBJ2-3
TGCGCCAGCAGCGCACAACTAATTACAGATACGCAGTATTTT
CASSAQLITDTQYF
>TRBV6-1|.|TRBD2|TRBJ2-5
TGTGCCAGCCACCCCCTCGGGGGGCAAGAGACCCAGTACTTC
CASHPLGGQETQYF
>TRBV20-1|.|.|TRBJ2-3
TGCAGTGCCGCCCCTACTAGTCCCCACACAGATACGCAGTATTTT
CSAAPTSPHTDTQYF
>TRBV3-1|many|TRBD1|TRBJ1-2
TGTGCCAGCAGCGTGGGACAGGACTATGGCTACACCTTC
CASSVGQDYGYTF
>TRBV5-1|many|.|TRBJ2-1
TGCGCCAGCAGCTTGGGTGCGGGGAAGTACAATGAGCAGTTCTTC
CASSLGAGKYNEQFF
>TRBV11-1|.|TRBD2|TRBJ2-1
TGTGCCAGCAGCTCCACCGGGACTAGCGGGGAAGCCTACAATGAGCAGTTCTTC
CASSSTGTSGEAYNEQFF
>TRBV6-4|.|TRBD2|TRBJ2-1
TGTGCCAGCAGTGACTCTGGGGGGGGAAACAATGAGCAGTTCTTC
CASSDSGGGNNEQFF
>TRBV4-2|many|TRBD1|TRBJ2-2
TGTGCCAGCAGCCAAGCAGGGGGAAACACCGGGGAGCTGTTTTTT
CASSQAGGNTGELFF
>TRBV20-1|.|TRBD2|TRBJ2-1
TGCAGTTGTAGCGGGAGGGCCCTTGATGAGCAGTTCTTC
CSCSGRALDEQFF
>TRBV7-2|few|.|TRBJ2-3
TGTGCCAGCAGCTTACTCGAGCGGACGCAGTATTTT
CASSLLERTQYF
>TRBV5-6|few|.|TRBJ2-2
TGTGCCAGCAGCTTGTTTATGGGGGGCACCGGGGAGCTGTTTTTT
CASSLFMGGTGELFF
>TRBV25-1|few|.|TRBJ2-5
TGTGCCAGCAGTCTGCCCGAGACCCAGTACTTC
CASSLPETQYF
>TRBV28|.|.|TRBJ2-1
TGTGCCAGCAGTTTATCCGTGCTCCAGGGGCTGTTCTTC
CASSLSVLQGLFF
>TRBV12-3/TRBV12-4|few|.|TRBJ1-2
TGTGCCAGCAGTTTATCGTGGGGGGAATGGGGCTACACCTTC
CASSLSWGEWGYTF
>TRBV3-1|.|.|TRBJ1-1
TGTGCCAGCATGGTAGGCTTAGGACAGAGGGCTTTCTTT
CASMVGLGQRAFF
>TRBV20-1|few|.|TRBJ1-1
TGCAGTGCTAGCGGACAGTTCAACACTGAAGCTTTCTTT
CSASGQFNTEAFF
>TRBV5-1|few|.|TRBJ2-7
TGCGCCAGCAGCTTGATGGGGGGATCCCTCTACGAGCAGTACTTC
CASSLMGGSLYEQYF
>TRBV5-1|.|.|TRBJ2-1
TGCGCCAGCAGCCTAAGCATAGTGGCCCTGAGCTCCTACAATGAGCAGTTCTTC
CASSLSIVALSSYNEQFF
>TRBV7-8|few|.|TRBJ1-1
TGTGCCAGCAGCTCGAACTCCAGGGGGAACACTGAAGCTTTCTTT
CASSSNSRGNTEAFF
>TRBV7-2|.|.|TRBJ2-7
TGTGCCAGCAGCTTAGTTTTGGGGTTTAACTACGAGCAGTACTTC
CASSLVLGFNYEQYF
>TRBV20-1|few|.|TRBJ2-3
TGCAGTGCTAGAGATGTTCGGGGGGCCGCCACAGATACGCAGTATTTT
CSARDVRGAATDTQYF
>TRBV4-1|few|TRBD2|TRBJ2-7
TGCGCCAGCAGCCAAGCCTGGACTAGCGGGGCCTCCTACGAGCAGTACTTC
CASSQAWTSGASYEQYF
>TRBV12-3/TRBV12-4|.|.|TRBJ2-4
TGTGCCAGCAGTTTGTCAGGGGCGAGGGCGGACTTC
CASSLSGARADF
>TRBV5-1|many|.|TRBJ1-4
TGCGCCAGCAGCCCAGGGGTGGAGGAAAAACTGTTTTTT
CASSPGVEEKLFF
>TRBV15|.|.|TRBJ1-2
TGTGCCACCAGCAGGCCGGGCCTGGAGAGCAACTATGGCTACACCTTC
CATSRPGLESNYGYTF
>TRBV5-1|few|.|TRBJ2-4
TGCGCCAGCAGCTTGGATGGGGCCTTCCAAGCCAAAAACATTCAGTACTTC
CASSLDGAFQAKNIQYF
>TRBV5-1|few|.|TRBJ1-2
TGCGCCAGCAGCTTCAGTCAGAGTAACTATGGCTACACCTTC
CASSFSQSNYGYTF
>TRBV15|many|.|TRBJ2-7
TGTGCCACCAGCAGAGATTTTCAGGTCGGCTACGAGCAGTACTTC
CATSRDFQVGYEQYF
>TRBV2|.|TRBD2|TRBJ2-1
TGTGCCAGCAGTCTAGGCTCTAGCGGGGGGAATGAGCAGTTCTTC
CASSLGSSGGNEQFF
>TRBV12-3/TRBV12-4|.|.|TRBJ2-3
TGTGCCAGCAGTTTGGGCGGTTCGAGGACAGATACGCAGTATTTT
CASSLGGSRTDTQYF
>TRBV11-2|few|.|TRBJ2-1
TGTGCCAGCAGCCGGGGCGCATTCAATGAGCAGTTCTTC
CASSRGAFNEQFF
>TRBV10-2|.|TRBD2|TRBJ2-3
TGCGCCAGCACCTTACTAGCGGGAGCGGATACGCAGTATTTT
CASTLLAGADTQYF
>TRBV3-1|many|.|TRBJ1-4
TGTGCCAGCAGCCAAGAACAGTCTAATGAAAAACTGTTTTTT
CASSQEQSNEKLFF
>TRBV10-2|many|.|TRBJ2-4
TGCGCCAGTCGCGGGGAACTTCTAGCCAAAAACATTCAGTACTTC
CASRGELLAKNIQYF
>TRBV28|many|TRBD1|TRBJ1-4
TGTGCCAGCAGCCAAGGGGGCGAGGGATTAGGGGAAAAACTGTTTTTT
CASSQGGEGLGEKLFF